Shown below are 29 T cell receptor beta chains from a single sample sequenced in a study of blood T cell repertoires in COVID-19. Sequencing used immunoSEQ multiplex PCR; TCRdb keeps in-frame clones, though not all of them. In the table there are 150,000 to 200,000 clones, more than 75% of which are singletons. Input material: peripheral blood. The receptors stem from a human donor in a cohort sampled during active COVID-19.

This chain joins TRBV4-1 and TRBJ2-4; D is perhaps TRBD1 (5 bases). The CDR3 length is 13 residues. Germline CDR1 reads MGHRA; CDR2 reads YSYEKL. The V end lost 0 bases, the J end lost 14 bases, and 14 bases lay between the germline ends. In nucleotides, the CDR3 is TGCGCCAGCAGCCAAGAACTGAGACAGACAGAGTACTTC. This translates into CASSQELRQTEYF.

This sequence joins TRBV9 and TRBJ2-1, with 12 bases aligning to TRBD1. In germline, CDR1 is SGDLS, CDR2 YYNGEE. Trimming removed 5 bases from V and 1 base from J; junction bases left unmatched: 13. The CDR3 loop spans 19 amino acids. CDR3 DNA: TGTGCCAGCAGTAAGCAGGGACAGGGGGCTGGGCGGTCCTACAATGAGCAGTTCTTC. Translated: CASSKQGQGAGRSYNEQFF.

The chain combines TRBV11-2 with TRBJ2-7, with 8 bases identical to TRBD1. Looked up from germline, CDR1 is SGHAT and CDR2 is FQNNGV. V shed 5 bases, J shed 0 bases, and the junction held 12 bases outside the gene matches. The CDR3 has 17 residues. The CDR3 DNA is TGTGCCAGCAGCCCTCAGGGGGCACAGGCCTTCTCCTACGAGCAGTACTTC. Protein: CASSPQGAQAFSYEQYF. Looking up the rest from reference TRBV11-2 and TRBJ2-7 gives the full variable domain: EAGVAQSPRYKIIEKRQSVAFWCNPISGHATLYWYQQILGQGPKLLIQFQNNGVVDDSQLPKDRFSAERLKGVDSTLKIQPAKLEDSAVYLCASSPQGAQAFSYEQYFGPGTRLTVT.

This chain links TRBV4-3 with TRBJ2-1; TRBD2 is a possible D gene (7 bases). The germline V gene encodes CDR1 LGHNA and CDR2 YSLEER. This CDR3 is 16 amino acids long. Trimming left V 1 base short and J 3 bases short, with 13 bases between. DNA of the CDR3: TGCGCCAGCAGCCAAGCCCCCGGGGGGCTCTACAATGAGCAGTTCTTC. This codes for CASSQAPGGLYNEQFF.

This clone was seen once. The rearrangement links TRBV3-1 (or the pseudogene TRBV3-2) to TRBJ2-5, with 15 bases lining up with TRBD2. The CDR3 is 16 amino acids. V lost 4 bases and J lost 5; bases outside the gene matches: 5. CDR1 LGHDT and CDR2 YNNKEL come from the germline V gene (reference sequence). The CDR3 sequence: CASSRTSGGAGETQYF. CDR3 bases: TGTGCCAGCAGCCGGACTAGCGGGGGGGCCGGGGAGACCCAGTACTTC.

In DNA, the CDR3 is TGTGCCAGCAGACCCCTTCCTAGGCTTGAGCAGTTCTTC. As protein: CASRPLPRLEQFF. V is TRBV7-8 and J is TRBJ2-1, with D unclear. This CDR3 spans 13 amino acids. Germline lookup yields CDR1 SGHVS and CDR2 FQNEAQ. V dropped 6 bases and J dropped 9 bases, with 15 bases sitting between them. The variable domain in full, completed from reference TRBV7-8 and TRBJ2-1, reads GAGVSQSPRYKVAKRGQDVALRCDPISGHVSLFWYQQALGQGPEFLTYFQNEAQLDKSGLPSDRFFAERPEGSVSTLKIQRTQQEDSAVYLCASRPLPRLEQFFGPGTRLTVL.

In its sample, this clone was seen a few times. The chain links TRBV5-8 to TRBJ1-4; D gene unclear. The CDR3 contains 15 residues. Looked up from germline, CDR1 is SGHTS and CDR2 is YDEGEE. V was clipped by 4 bases and J by 0 bases, with 10 bases between them. In DNA, the CDR3 is TGTGCCAGCAGCCCACAGATTGCAACTAATGAAAAACTGTTTTTT. This gives the protein CASSPQIATNEKLFF.

This rearrangement joins TRBV5-5 to TRBJ1-2; weak D call: TRBD1 (6 bases). The germline gives CDR1 SGHKS, CDR2 YYEKEE (reference sequence). V lost 9 bases and J 6 bases, leaving 24 bases between the germline ends. This CDR3 region has 15 residues. The chain's CDR3 is CATNPGWGGADGYTF. In DNA form, the CDR3 reads TGTGCCACCAATCCCGGGTGGGGGGGCGCAGATGGCTACACCTTC.

The table lists this clone with a count of one. The V and J genes are TRBV5-1 and TRBJ2-5; 8 nucleotides line up with TRBD2. CDR3 length: 15 amino acids. Looked up from germline, CDR1 is SGHRS and CDR2 is YFSETQ. Germline trimming cut 0 bases from V and 5 bases from J; bases unmatched to any gene: 6. The CDR3 sequence: CASSLGSSGWETQYF. For the CDR3, the DNA is TGCGCCAGCAGCTTGGGGTCTAGCGGGTGGGAGACCCAGTACTTC. The complete variable domain, with remaining parts taken from reference TRBV5-1 and TRBJ2-5, reads KAGVTQTPRYLIKTRGQQVTLSCSPISGHRSVSWYQQTPGQGLQFLFEYFSETQRNKGNFPGRFSGRQFSNSRSEMNVSTLELGDSALYLCASSLGSSGWETQYFGPGTRLLVL.

The chain combines TRBV19 with TRBJ2-2, with TRBD2 matching over 7 bases. Trimming removed 1 base from V and 2 bases from J; junction bases left unmatched: 4. The CDR3 has 16 residues. Per germline, CDR1 LNHDA and CDR2 SQIVND (reference sequence). CDR3 in amino acids: CASSIVTGGNTGELFF. DNA for the CDR3: TGTGCCAGTAGTATAGTTACGGGGGGTAACACCGGGGAGCTGTTTTTT.

In this sample, this clone turned up once. This chain joins TRBV5-6 and TRBJ1-5; 8 bases match TRBD1. The CDR3 has 14 amino acids. The germline gives CDR1 SGHDT, CDR2 YYEEEE. The ends lost 4 bases at V and 2 bases at J; junction bases unmatched: 2. The CDR3 region is CASSAGQGNQPQHF. For the CDR3, the DNA is TGTGCCAGCAGCGCGGGACAGGGCAATCAGCCCCAGCATTTT.

The gene calls are TRBV30 and TRBJ2-7; D may be TRBD2 (5 bases). Trimming took 8 bases from V and 3 from J, leaving 17 bases between them. The CDR3 is made up of 13 amino acids. The germline gives CDR1 GTSNPN, CDR2 SVGIG (reference sequence). The CDR3 spells CAGTWVRDYEQYF. The DNA of the CDR3 is TGTGCCGGTACTTGGGTGAGGGACTACGAGCAGTACTTC.

CDR3 nucleotide sequence: TGTGCCTGGAGTCCGAGCGGGCGGTTTTATAACTATGGCTACACCTTC. This codes for CAWSPSGRFYNYGYTF. The gene calls are TRBV30 and TRBJ1-2; D gene ambiguous. V shed 2 bases and J shed 1 base, with 17 bases lying between them. This CDR3 comprises 16 residues. Germline CDR1 and CDR2: GTSNPN and SVGIG (reference sequence).

The chain recombines TRBV5-1 with TRBJ2-7, with 9 bases lining up with TRBD2. The V segment lost 4 bases and the J segment 3 bases; nucleotides outside the gene matches: 8. The germline V gene has CDR1 SGHRS and CDR2 YFSETQ. There are 15 residues in the CDR3. The CDR3 here is CASSPRGSGGYEQYF. The CDR3 coding sequence is TGCGCCAGCAGCCCTCGGGGTAGCGGGGGCTACGAGCAGTACTTC. Using reference TRBV5-1 and TRBJ2-7 for the parts outside the CDR3, the full variable domain is KAGVTQTPRYLIKTRGQQVTLSCSPISGHRSVSWYQQTPGQGLQFLFEYFSETQRNKGNFPGRFSGRQFSNSRSEMNVSTLELGDSALYLCASSPRGSGGYEQYFGPGTRLTVT.

By its share, this clone is medium-sized. Other DNA sequences within the sample encode an identical CDR3. The chain employs TRBV7-2 and TRBJ2-7; possibly TRBD2 for D (5 bases). This CDR3 comprises 14 residues. The germline V gene has CDR1 SGHTA and CDR2 FQGNSA. Trimming stripped 1 base from V and 3 bases from J, with 10 bases between. The CDR3: CASSLGLAGYEQYF. CDR3 sequence (DNA): TGTGCCAGCAGCTTAGGCCTAGCAGGCTACGAGCAGTACTTC.

V gene TRBV6-1 combines with J gene TRBJ1-5, with 9 bases fitting TRBD1. Germline V CDR1 and CDR2: MNHNS, SASEGT. Trimming cost V 1 base and J 1 base; bases outside gene matches: 2. CDR3 length: 16 amino acids. The CDR3 bases are TGTGCCAGCAGTGAAGACAGGGGGCCAAGCAATCAGCCCCAGCATTTT. Amino acid sequence: CASSEDRGPSNQPQHF.

The J gene is TRBJ2-2, the V gene TRBV5-5, with 7 bases that match TRBD1. The CDR3 contains 14 residues. Germline V gene lookup returns CDR1 SGHKS and CDR2 YYEKEE (reference sequence). With 4 bases clipped from V and 3 bases from J, the junction kept 3 bases outside the gene matches. The CDR3, as DNA: TGTGCCAGCAGCGCCGGGACAGACACCGGGGAGCTGTTTTTT. This sequence encodes CASSAGTDTGELFF.

This clone was found a few times. Distinct nucleotide sequences in the sample also encode this CDR3. J is TRBJ2-7 and V is TRBV4-1, with 11 bases identical to TRBD2. The CDR3 covers 15 residues. Trimming took 0 bases from V and 3 from J; bases not matched to a gene: 1. Germline V CDR1 and CDR2: MGHRA, YSYEKL. The CDR3 nucleotides are TGCGCCAGCAGCCAAGAAGGGACTAGCGGCTACGAGCAGTACTTC. Translated, it gives CASSQEGTSGYEQYF.

This clone was counted a single time. This chain connects TRBV7-2 to TRBJ2-1; 12 bases are shared with TRBD2. CDR1 SGHTA and CDR2 FQGNSA come from the germline V gene. This CDR3 contains 16 residues. Losses at the gene ends were 4 bases for V and 3 bases for J; bases not matched to a gene: 4. The CDR3 is CASSSELAGGYNEQFF. In DNA, the CDR3 is TGTGCCAGCAGCTCCGAACTAGCGGGGGGCTACAATGAGCAGTTCTTC.

The V and J genes are TRBV12-3 or TRBV12-4 and TRBJ1-1; D remains unclear. The CDR3 extends over 12 amino acids. V was trimmed by 2 bases and J by 10 bases, leaving 11 bases between them. The CDR3 sequence is CASSLLAGRAFF. In DNA form, the CDR3 reads TGTGCCAGCAGTTTACTAGCGGGAAGAGCTTTCTTT.

The V gene is TRBV6-5, the J gene TRBJ1-1; D ambiguous. Germline CDR1 MNHEY, CDR2 SVGAGI. Trimming stripped 0 bases from V and 5 bases from J, with 10 bases between. The CDR3 runs to 14 residues. This chain's CDR3 is CASSYSRLRTEAFF. CDR3 nucleotide sequence: TGTGCCAGCAGTTACTCGAGGTTGAGGACTGAAGCTTTCTTT.

V gene TRBV6-6 combines with J gene TRBJ2-7; D not certain. V was trimmed by 2 bases and J by 0 bases, leaving 11 bases between them. Looked up from germline, CDR1 is MNHNY and CDR2 is SVGAGI (reference sequence). There are 15 residues in the CDR3. The CDR3 coding sequence is TGTGCCAGCAGTTACGAACGAGCCGCCTCCTACGAGCAGTACTTC. It specifies CASSYERAASYEQYF.

The CDR3 nucleotides are TGTGCCAGCAGCTTAGATCGGACTACCACCGGGGAGCTGTTTTTT. Its translation is CASSLDRTTTGELFF. V gene TRBV11-2 combines with J gene TRBJ2-2, with a weak D call TRBD2 (6 bases). The germline CDR1 and CDR2 sequences are SGHAT and FQNNGV. This CDR3 is 15 amino acids long. The V end was cut by 0 bases, the J end by 4 bases, with 9 bases between.

The rearrangement links TRBV7-9 to TRBJ2-1; TRBD1 aligns across 8 bases. V was clipped by 5 bases and J by 7 bases; unmatched bases: 10. Germline CDR1 and CDR2: SEHNR and FQNEAQ (reference sequence). The CDR3 sequence is 15 residues long. Here the CDR3 reads CASSQRQGLGNEQFF. The CDR3 DNA is TGTGCCAGCAGCCAAAGACAGGGGTTGGGGAATGAGCAGTTCTTC.

This chain uses TRBV18 with TRBJ2-1; a possible D gene is TRBD2 (7 bases). The CDR3 has 17 amino acids. V was clipped by 2 bases and J by 9 bases, with 23 bases between them. Germline assignment: CDR1 KGHSH and CDR2 LQKENI. As DNA, the CDR3 is TGTGCCAGCTCACCAAAGAAGGGGGAGGGTAGTCTCGGTGAGCAGTTCTTC. It translates to CASSPKKGEGSLGEQFF.

The chain is built from TRBV19 and TRBJ1-4, with D tentatively TRBD1 (6 bases). V was cut by 3 bases and J by 3 bases, with 11 bases left in between. CDR1 is LNHDA, CDR2 SQIVND, per germline (reference sequence). The CDR3 spans 15 residues. The CDR3 reads CASSIGGRSNEKLFF. The CDR3 DNA reads TGTGCCAGTAGTATCGGGGGGCGATCTAATGAAAAACTGTTTTTT.

This chain uses TRBV3-1 (or the pseudogene TRBV3-2) with TRBJ2-7; D might be TRBD1 (5 bases). The CDR3 is 12 residues long. Germline V lookup: CDR1 LGHDT, CDR2 YNNKEL (reference sequence). The V end was cut by 1 base, the J end by 6 bases, with 7 bases between. Written as DNA, the CDR3 is TGTGCCAGCAGCCAAGCAACAGGCGAGCAGTACTTC. This translates into CASSQATGEQYF.

The chain carries TRBV18 and TRBJ2-1; 9 bases are a match to TRBD2. This CDR3 spans 15 amino acids. Losses at the gene ends were 0 bases for V and 6 bases for J; bases not matched to a gene: 3. Germline assignment: CDR1 KGHSH and CDR2 LQKENI. CDR3 nucleotides: TGTGCCAGCTCACCACCGACTAGCGGTACCAATGAGCAGTTCTTC. This gives the protein CASSPPTSGTNEQFF.

The chain is built from TRBV11-2 and TRBJ2-7, with TRBD1 matching over 9 bases. This CDR3 comprises 18 residues. V lost 5 bases and J lost 2; bases outside the gene matches: 16. CDR1 and CDR2 from the germline V gene are SGHAT and FQNNGV. In nucleotides, the CDR3 is TGTGCCAGCAGCCCTATAAATAGAAGACAGGGGGTCACCTACGAGCAGTACTTC. Its translation: CASSPINRRQGVTYEQYF.